This TCR beta chain was captured by sequencing in a study of radiotherapy plus CTLA-4 blockade in lung cancer. V lost 3 bases to trimming and J lost 3 bases, with 12 bases between them. Germline-derived CDR1 and CDR2 are MNHEY and SMNVEV (reference sequence). The CDR3 runs 14 residues. Clones were sequenced by immunoSEQ multiplex PCR, and TCRdb holds only the in-frame ones, with some missing. The data contain approximately 82,000 clones, approximately 83% of them seen just once; the ten biggest clones take up approximately 15%. This receptor was taken from a human donor with non-small cell lung cancer that progressed on radiotherapy plus ipilimumab. This specimen consisted of peripheral blood, obtained from a patient treated with radiotherapy plus ipilimumab. This chain connects TRBV27 to TRBJ2-7, with TRBD1 as a possible D gene (5 bases). CDR3 nucleotides: TGTGCCAGCAGTTTGGCAGGGCCCCTCTACGAGCAGTACTTC. It specifies CASSLAGPLYEQYF.